These T cell receptor beta chains were read from a single sample in a study of regulatory T cells in long-lasting Graves disease. TCRdb re-analysed the multiplex PCR reads in MiXCR, keeping a single row per CDR3 protein. The table has 400,000 to 500,000 distinct CDR3 sequences, roughly 21% seen once. The sequencing used peripheral blood mononuclear cells (PBMCs), collected when the disease was refractory, from a patient treated with antithyroid drugs. These receptors were obtained from a female donor with Graves disease. The CDR3 runs from the conserved cysteine through the conserved F or W. D genes are given only for firm matches. The listing skips clone size in some rows; elsewhere it reads once, few, many or a size class.

clone size,V gene,D gene,J gene,CDR3 DNA,CDR3 protein
few,TRBV20-1,-,TRBJ1-5,TGCAGTGCTAGCCTCGGAGGAGGGGGCAATCAGCCCCAGCATTTT,CSASLGGGGNQPQHF
-,TRBV28,TRBD2,TRBJ2-1,TGTGCCAGCAGTTTATTGGCTAGCGGGGCTGAGCAGTTCTTC,CASSLLASGAEQFF
-,TRBV28,-,TRBJ2-7,TGTGCCAGCAGTTCTCACCGGGACGGCCCCTACGAGCAGTACTTC,CASSSHRDGPYEQYF
many,TRBV10-3,-,TRBJ2-7,TGTGCCATCAAGCAGGCCCCCAGCACCTACGAGCAGTACTTC,CAIKQAPSTYEQYF
many,TRBV29-1,TRBD2,TRBJ2-5,TGCAGCGTTGACAAGCCGGACCCACGACTAGCGGGACGGGAGACCCAGTACTTC,CSVDKPDPRLAGRETQYF
-,TRBV28,-,TRBJ2-3,TGTGCCAGCAGCTTGACCGTGGGCACAGATACGCAGTATTTT,CASSLTVGTDTQYF
many,TRBV20-1,-,TRBJ2-1,TGCAGTGCTAGCCGACTCAACAATGAGCAGTTCTTC,CSASRLNNEQFF
-,TRBV10-2,-,TRBJ2-7,TGCGCCAGCAGTGAGCAGGAAAGGTTTCACGAGCAGTACTTC,CASSEQERFHEQYF
many,TRBV29-1,-,TRBJ2-7,TGCAGCGTAACCCGGGCCAATGCGGTCTACGAGCAGTACTTC,CSVTRANAVYEQYF
-,TRBV4-1,TRBD1,TRBJ1-5,TGCGCCAGCAGCCCCTCAGGGGGGCAACAGCCCCAGCATTTT,CASSPSGGQQPQHF